Below, one T cell receptor (beta chain) is given with its context. This sample stems from a study of PD-L1 blockade in urothelial cancer. Study information: Reported median T cell count for blood samples was approximately 140,000.

Noted time point: peripheral blood 6 weeks after treatment start. Into every PCR, synthetic TCR analog templates were spiked. Method: immunoSEQ multiplex PCR; TCRdb's copy keeps in-frame clones and lacks some. The repertoire includes about 130,000 clones, 86% of them detected once, and 2% to 3% sits in the top ten. The clonotype comes from a man aged 50 or older with urothelial cancer. The material was PBMCs, obtained around atezolizumab (anti-PD-L1) treatment.

Here the CDR3 DNA reads TGTGCCAGCAGTCAACACGGGGGGAATGAGCAGTTCTTC. This codes for CASSQHGGNEQFF. The V and J genes are TRBV27 and TRBJ2-1, with 7 bases that match TRBD2. Unmatched junction bases numbered 5, after V lost 5 bases and J lost 7 bases. Germline-derived CDR1 and CDR2 are MNHEY and SMNVEV (reference sequence). The CDR3 has 13 amino acids.